This TCR beta chain was recorded in a study of T cells in Graves' hyperthyroidism and ophthalmopathy. After removal of 6 bases from V and 11 bases from J, the junction contained 15 bases not matched to a gene. This CDR3 spans 13 amino acids. Germline-derived CDR1 and CDR2 are DFQATT and SNEGSKA (reference sequence). Study observations and caveats: In the blood, most expanded thyroid clonotypes above 0.001 appeared as well. Ophthalmopathy was identified by the model a median about seven months ahead of onset.

In the case of this clonotype: Its antigen is currently unknown.

The TCR beta CDR3 regions underwent amplification using RNA transcripts as the source. HTBI primers drove first-round RT-PCR of the TCR CDR3. TCRdb processed the multiplex PCR reads anew with MiXCR; each CDR3 protein has one entry. The sample holds 600,000 to 700,000 distinct CDR3 sequences, roughly 46% seen once. This chain joins TRBV20-1 and TRBJ1-1; 7 nucleotides line up with TRBD1. The source is an adult man with Graves' disease, either hyperthyroidism or ophthalmopathy (not recorded which). The source material was peripheral blood or thyroid tissue (not recorded which). The CDR3 reads CSASSEGALWAFF. The CDR3 nucleotides read TGCAGTGCCAGTAGTGAGGGGGCGCTTTGGGCTTTCTTT.